Detailed here is one T cell receptor beta chain. CDR3 length: 18 amino acids. The germline CDR1 and CDR2 sequences are SGHNT and YENEEA. V lost 1 base, J lost 5 bases, and 13 bases stayed unmatched. The data derive from a study of OX40 agonist ivuxolimab in advanced cancers. The data were produced by immunoSEQ multiplex PCR, yet TCRdb's version contains in-frame clones alone and is incomplete. The sample has over 90,000 clones; almost 90% are singletons. This receptor was identified in an adult with an advanced solid tumor such as melanoma, head and neck, liver or kidney cancer. The sequencing here drew on CD4+ or CD8+ T cells sorted from blood, taken in a trial of the OX40 agonist ivuxolimab. The rearrangement uses TRBV11-3 and TRBJ2-3; 9 bases fit TRBD2. The CDR3 loop reads CASSLGPGGSGGIDTQYF. The CDR3 coding sequence is TGTGCCAGCAGCTTAGGCCCAGGAGGGAGCGGGGGGATAGATACGCAGTATTTT.